The present T cell receptor beta chain was sequenced within a study of blood T cell repertoires in COVID-19. Study information: Whether acute or convalescent, the COVID-19 samples came from the United States, Italy and Spain. T cells, B-cell-depleted T cells, or PBMCs provided the cDNA or gDNA that served as material.

V was pared by 6 bases and J by 2 bases, with 5 bases of the junction left unmatched. CDR3 length: 14 amino acids. The germline gives CDR1 LNHDA, CDR2 SQIVND (reference sequence). Sequencing used immunoSEQ multiplex PCR; TCRdb keeps in-frame clones, though not all of them. The table includes roughly 30,000 clones, approximately 90% detected once. The sequenced material came from peripheral blood. The chain couples TRBV19 to TRBJ2-7; 9 bases agree with TRBD1. This receptor was obtained from a human donor in a cohort sampled during active COVID-19. Written as DNA, the CDR3 is TGTGCCAGTAGGGGAAACAGGGGGCCCTACGAGCAGTACTTC. This sequence encodes CASRGNRGPYEQYF.